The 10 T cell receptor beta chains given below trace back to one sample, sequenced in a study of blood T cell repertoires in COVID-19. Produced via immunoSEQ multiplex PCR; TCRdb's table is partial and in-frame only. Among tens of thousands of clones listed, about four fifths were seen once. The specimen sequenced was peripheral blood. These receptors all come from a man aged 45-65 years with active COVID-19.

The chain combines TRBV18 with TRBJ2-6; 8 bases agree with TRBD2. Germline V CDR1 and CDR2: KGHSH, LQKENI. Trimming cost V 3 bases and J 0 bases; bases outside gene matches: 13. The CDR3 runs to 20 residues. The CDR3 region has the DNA TGTGCCAGCTCACCTCAAGCGGGGGCCAGGGCCCTCTCTGGGGCCAACGTCCTGACTTTC. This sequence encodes CASSPQAGARALSGANVLTF. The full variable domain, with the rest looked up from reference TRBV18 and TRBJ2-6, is NAGVMQNPRHLVRRRGQEARLRCSPMKGHSHVYWYRQLPEEGLKFMVYLQKENIIDESGMPKERFSAEFPKEGPSILRIQQVVRGDSAAYFCASSPQAGARALSGANVLTFGAGSRLTVL.

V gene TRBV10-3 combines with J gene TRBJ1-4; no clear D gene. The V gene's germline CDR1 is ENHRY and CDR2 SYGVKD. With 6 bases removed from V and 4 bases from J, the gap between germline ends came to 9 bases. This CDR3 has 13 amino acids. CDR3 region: CAIRPDYNEKLFF. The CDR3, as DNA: TGTGCCATCAGGCCAGACTATAATGAAAAACTGTTTTTT.

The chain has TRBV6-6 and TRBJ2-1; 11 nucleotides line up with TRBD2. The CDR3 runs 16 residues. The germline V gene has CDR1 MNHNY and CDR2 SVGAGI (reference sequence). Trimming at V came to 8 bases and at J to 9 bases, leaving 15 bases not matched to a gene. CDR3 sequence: CASQVTGSGGATEQFF. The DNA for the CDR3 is TGTGCCAGCCAAGTTACGGGTAGCGGGGGGGCCACTGAGCAGTTCTTC.

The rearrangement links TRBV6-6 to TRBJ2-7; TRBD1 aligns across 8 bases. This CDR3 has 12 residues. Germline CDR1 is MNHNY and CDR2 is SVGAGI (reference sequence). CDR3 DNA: TGTGCTACAGGGGGACTTAAGTACGAGCAGTACTTC. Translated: CATGGLKYEQYF.

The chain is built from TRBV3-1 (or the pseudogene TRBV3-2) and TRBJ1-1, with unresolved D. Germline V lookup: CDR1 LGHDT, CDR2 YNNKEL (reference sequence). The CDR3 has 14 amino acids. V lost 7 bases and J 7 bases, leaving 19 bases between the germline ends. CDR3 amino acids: CASTPAARRDEAFF. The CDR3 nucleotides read TGTGCCAGCACCCCCGCCGCACGGAGGGATGAAGCTTTCTTT.

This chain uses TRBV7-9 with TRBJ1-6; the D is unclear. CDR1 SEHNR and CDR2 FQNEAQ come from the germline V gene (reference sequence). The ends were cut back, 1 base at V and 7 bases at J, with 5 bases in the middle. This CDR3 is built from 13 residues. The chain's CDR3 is CASSLGANSPLHF. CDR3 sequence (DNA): TGTGCCAGCAGCTTAGGGGCCAATTCACCCCTCCACTTT.

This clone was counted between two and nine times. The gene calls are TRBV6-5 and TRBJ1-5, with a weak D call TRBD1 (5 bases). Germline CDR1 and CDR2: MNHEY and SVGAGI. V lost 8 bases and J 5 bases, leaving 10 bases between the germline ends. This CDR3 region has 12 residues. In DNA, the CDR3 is TGTGCCAGCGGCACAGGTGATCAGCCCCAGCATTTT. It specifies CASGTGDQPQHF.

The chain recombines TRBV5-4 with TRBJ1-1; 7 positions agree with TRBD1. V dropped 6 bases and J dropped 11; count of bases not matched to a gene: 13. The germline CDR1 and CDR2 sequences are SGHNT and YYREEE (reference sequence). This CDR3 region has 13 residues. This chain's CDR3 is CASTPIGTEDAFF. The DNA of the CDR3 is TGTGCCAGCACCCCTATCGGGACAGAAGACGCTTTCTTT. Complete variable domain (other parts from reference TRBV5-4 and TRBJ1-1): ETGVTQSPTHLIKTRGQQVTLRCSSQSGHNTVSWYQQALGQGPQFIFQYYREEENGRGNFPPRFSGLQFPNYSSELNVNALELDDSALYLCASTPIGTEDAFFGQGTRLTVV.

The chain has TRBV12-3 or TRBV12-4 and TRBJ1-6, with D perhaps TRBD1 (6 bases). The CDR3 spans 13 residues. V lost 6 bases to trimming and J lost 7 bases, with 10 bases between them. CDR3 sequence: CASSTTGNSPLHF. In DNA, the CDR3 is TGTGCCAGCAGCACCACAGGGAATTCACCCCTCCACTTT.

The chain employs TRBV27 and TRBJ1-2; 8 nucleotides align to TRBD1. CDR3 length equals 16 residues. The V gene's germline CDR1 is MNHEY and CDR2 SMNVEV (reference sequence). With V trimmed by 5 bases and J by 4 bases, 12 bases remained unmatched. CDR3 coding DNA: TGTGCCAGCAGTCTGACCTTTCAGGGGGCAAGCTATGGCTACACCTTC. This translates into CASSLTFQGASYGYTF.